This is a list of T cell receptor beta chains from one sample in a study of tumor-infiltrating lymphocytes in glioblastoma multiforme. TCRdb used MiXCR to reprocess the multiplex PCR reads, holding one entry per CDR3 protein. The table includes roughly 15,000 distinct CDR3 sequences, over 60% detected once. Sequencing used brain tumor tissue. The source of these receptors is a male donor with glioblastoma. The CDR3 runs from the conserved cysteine through the conserved F or W. A D gene is named only where the DNA matches it firmly. Some rows have no size entry. The others give once, few or many, or a class for an expanded clone.

V	J	size	D	DNA	CDR3
TRBV6-2/TRBV6-3	TRBJ2-1	.	TRBD1	TGTGCCAGCAGTTCGGGACAGGGAGACTACAATGAGCAGTTCTTC	CASSSGQGDYNEQFF
TRBV11-3	TRBJ2-7	.	TRBD2	TGTGCCAGCAGCGAGCCCCGTAGCGGGAGGGCCCACGAGCAGTACTTC	CASSEPRSGRAHEQYF
TRBV6-5	TRBJ2-3	.	.	TGTGCCAGCAGAACCGGTGATACGCAGTATTTT	CASRTGDTQYF
TRBV29-1	TRBJ1-1	.	.	TGCAGCGTTGAACATTCCAGCAACACTGAAGCTTTCTTT	CSVEHSSNTEAFF
TRBV20-1	TRBJ2-7	.	TRBD2	TGCAGTGCTAGTCGGCGACCTGCGGGAGGTCACGAGCAGTACTTC	CSASRRPAGGHEQYF
TRBV11-2	TRBJ2-2	.	.	TGTGCCAGCAGCTTAGACATCGTCACCGGGGAGCTGTTTTTT	CASSLDIVTGELFF
TRBV11-2	TRBJ1-2	many	TRBD1	TGTGCCAGCAGCCAGCCGACAGGGATTTACTATGGCTACACCTTC	CASSQPTGIYYGYTF
TRBV6-6	TRBJ2-3	.	.	TGTGCCAGCAGCTCCGTTTGGGCCGGTAGCACAGATATGCAGTATTTT	CASSSVWAGSTDMQYF
TRBV11-2	TRBJ1-5	.	.	TGTGCTAGCAGTATGGGGGTAGGGGCCCAGCCCCAGCATTTT	CASSMGVGAQPQHF
TRBV20-1	TRBJ1-2	.	.	TGCAGTGCCATACCAGTGGGTAAATATGGCTACATCTTC	CSAIPVGKYGYIF
TRBV20-1	TRBJ1-2	.	.	TGCAGTGCTAGTGGAGCGGGTCACGGCTACACCTTC	CSASGAGHGYTF
TRBV12-3/TRBV12-4	TRBJ2-1	.	.	TGTGCTGCAACGCGTTACAATGAGCAGTTCTTC	CAATRYNEQFF
TRBV20-1	TRBJ1-1	.	.	TGCAGTGCTAGGGGCGTAGGCGAAGCTTCCTTT	CSARGVGEASF
TRBV29-1	TRBJ2-7	.	.	TGCAGCGTTGCGGGGGCCTACGAGCAGTACTTC	CSVAGAYEQYF
TRBV11-2	TRBJ2-2	.	TRBD2	TGTGCCAGCGCTCCGACTAGCGGGAACACCGGGGAGCTGTTTTTT	CASAPTSGNTGELFF
TRBV29-1	TRBJ2-3	.	.	TGCAGCGGTAAGGGTCCGGGACCCACAGATACGCAGGATTTT	CSGKGPGPTDTQDF
TRBV11-2	TRBJ2-5	few	.	TGTGCCAGCAGCTTAGAGGTCTTGGGCCTCCGGTTCTTC	CASSLEVLGLRFF
TRBV29-1	TRBJ2-7	.	.	TGCAGCGTTGAAGATCGTAGCGGTTCCTACGAGCAGTACTTC	CSVEDRSGSYEQYF
TRBV24-1	TRBJ2-2	.	.	.	CATESREGPTVSCFF
TRBV10-2	TRBJ2-3	.	.	TGCTCTAGCAGTGAGGCAGGGGCCGGGGCATATACGCAGTATTTT	CSSSEAGAGAYTQYF
TRBV29-1	TRBJ2-5	few	.	TGCACTATTCCAGCGGGGACAGGTTCGGAGACCCAGTACTTC	CTIPAGTGSETQYF
TRBV20-1	TRBJ2-7	.	.	TGCAGTTCTACATCCGGGACGGGCGAGCAATACTTC	CSSTSGTGEQYF
TRBV11-3	TRBJ2-1	.	TRBD2	TGTGCCAGCAGCTCGAGTGGGGAGGGCGAACAGTTCTTC	CASSSSGEGEQFF
TRBV21-1	TRBJ2-7	.	.	TGTGCCAGCAGCAAAGACAACACTTCAGGGCGATCCTACAAGCAGTACTTC	CASSKDNTSGRSYKQYF
TRBV11-2	TRBJ2-3	.	TRBD2	TGTACCGGCAGCCTACTAGCGGGGGAAGATACGCAGTATTTT	CTGSLLAGEDTQYF
TRBV28	TRBJ2-7	medium-sized	TRBD1	TGTGCCAGCAGTTTGCAGCAGGGGGCCTACGAGCAGTACTTC	CASSLQQGAYEQYF
TRBV20-1	TRBJ2-7	.	TRBD2	TGCAGTGCCGCCGGACTAGCCAACTACGAGCAGTACTTC	CSAAGLANYEQYF
TRBV6-2/TRBV6-3	TRBJ1-6	few	.	TGTGCCAGCAGTTACAGAGGGAGGAATTCACCCCTCCACTTT	CASSYRGRNSPLHF
TRBV11-2	TRBJ2-3	few	TRBD2	TGTGCCAGCAGATTCGGGACTAGCGGCTTCACAGATACGCAGTATTTT	CASRFGTSGFTDTQYF
TRBV29-1	TRBJ2-7	.	TRBD2	TGCAGCGTGACCGGGACTAGCGGGAGCCGCTCCTACGAGCAGTACTTC	CSVTGTSGSRSYEQYF
TRBV11-2	TRBJ2-4	many	TRBD1	TGTGCCAGCAGCGAAGGGACAGGGGGCGCCCACAAAAACATTCAGTACTTC	CASSEGTGGAHKNIQYF
TRBV11-1	TRBJ2-3	.	.	TGTGCCAGCAGCTTCGCGAGCCCAGATACGCAGTATTTT	CASSFASPDTQYF
TRBV19	TRBJ2-1	.	TRBD2	TGTGCCAGTGGCCCGGGACTAGCGGAAGTTGAGCAGTTCTTC	CASGPGLAEVEQFF
TRBV11-2	TRBJ2-2	.	.	TGTGCCGACAGCTCGAGGGTTCAGGGTCAGAACACCGGGGAGCTTTTTTTT	CADSSRVQGQNTGELFF
TRBV6-5	TRBJ2-6	few	.	TGTGCCACACGAACTGGGGCCAACGTCCTGACTTTC	CATRTGANVLTF
TRBV11-3	TRBJ2-2	.	TRBD2	TGTGCCAGCAGCTCCCGAGCGGGGGGGCCCGGGGAGCTGTTTTTT	CASSSRAGGPGELFF
TRBV30	TRBJ2-2	.	.	TGTTCCTGGAGTGAGGAGGGTAACACCGGGGAACTGTTTTTT	CSWSEEGNTGELFF
TRBV11-2	TRBJ2-1	.	.	TGTGCCAGCAGCTACGGCGCGGGAACGCAGAATGAGCACTTCTTC	CASSYGAGTQNEHFF
TRBV11-2	TRBJ2-2	.	.	TGTGCCAGCAGCTTAGCTGGGGCCATCGGTGGTGGGGAGCTGTTTTTT	CASSLAGAIGGGELFF
TRBV11-2	TRBJ2-7	.	.	TGTGTCAGCAGCTTAAGGGTTATCTACGAGCAGTACTTC	CVSSLRVIYEQYF
TRBV11-3	TRBJ2-3	.	.	TGTGCCAGCAGCTTTGAGAGTCACGTAGATGCGCAGTATTTT	CASSFESHVDAQYF
TRBV28	TRBJ1-6	.	.	TGTGCCAGGAGTTTGAGGGGTCTTGGACATGATTCACCCCTCCACTTT	CARSLRGLGHDSPLHF
TRBV20-1	TRBJ2-7	.	TRBD2	TGCAGTGCTAGAGGGATCGAGGGAGGGCCCCACGAGCAGTACTTC	CSARGIEGGPHEQYF
TRBV6-6	TRBJ2-7	.	.	TGCGCCAGCAGTCAACAGGTCTACGAGCAGTACTTC	CASSQQVYEQYF